Described below is a single T cell receptor beta chain sequence and its context. The target antigen is unknown. The CDR3 has 13 residues. Trimming pared 4 bases from V and 1 base from J, leaving 7 bases between. Germline values: CDR1 SGDLS, CDR2 YYNGEE. Regulatory T cells were sorted as CD4+CD25hiCD127low/negative. Control samples were from healthy, unrelated donors. The sample originates from a study of B cell selection in AIRE deficiency. Overall study findings and caveats: Only TCRbeta was sequenced; about 35% of shared healthy Treg sequences appeared in Tconv.

This table comes from immunoSEQ multiplex PCR, and its TCRdb copy is limited to in-frame clones, with some not included. The data hold roughly 24,000 clones, with 92% observed a single time. What was sequenced was CD4+CD25+ Tregs sorted from PBMCs. The V gene is TRBV9, the J gene TRBJ2-3; D is undetermined. This sequence originates from a human donor in good health. In DNA form, the CDR3 reads TGTGCCAGCAGCCCACCGGGCACAGATACGCAGTATTTT. Translated: CASSPPGTDTQYF.